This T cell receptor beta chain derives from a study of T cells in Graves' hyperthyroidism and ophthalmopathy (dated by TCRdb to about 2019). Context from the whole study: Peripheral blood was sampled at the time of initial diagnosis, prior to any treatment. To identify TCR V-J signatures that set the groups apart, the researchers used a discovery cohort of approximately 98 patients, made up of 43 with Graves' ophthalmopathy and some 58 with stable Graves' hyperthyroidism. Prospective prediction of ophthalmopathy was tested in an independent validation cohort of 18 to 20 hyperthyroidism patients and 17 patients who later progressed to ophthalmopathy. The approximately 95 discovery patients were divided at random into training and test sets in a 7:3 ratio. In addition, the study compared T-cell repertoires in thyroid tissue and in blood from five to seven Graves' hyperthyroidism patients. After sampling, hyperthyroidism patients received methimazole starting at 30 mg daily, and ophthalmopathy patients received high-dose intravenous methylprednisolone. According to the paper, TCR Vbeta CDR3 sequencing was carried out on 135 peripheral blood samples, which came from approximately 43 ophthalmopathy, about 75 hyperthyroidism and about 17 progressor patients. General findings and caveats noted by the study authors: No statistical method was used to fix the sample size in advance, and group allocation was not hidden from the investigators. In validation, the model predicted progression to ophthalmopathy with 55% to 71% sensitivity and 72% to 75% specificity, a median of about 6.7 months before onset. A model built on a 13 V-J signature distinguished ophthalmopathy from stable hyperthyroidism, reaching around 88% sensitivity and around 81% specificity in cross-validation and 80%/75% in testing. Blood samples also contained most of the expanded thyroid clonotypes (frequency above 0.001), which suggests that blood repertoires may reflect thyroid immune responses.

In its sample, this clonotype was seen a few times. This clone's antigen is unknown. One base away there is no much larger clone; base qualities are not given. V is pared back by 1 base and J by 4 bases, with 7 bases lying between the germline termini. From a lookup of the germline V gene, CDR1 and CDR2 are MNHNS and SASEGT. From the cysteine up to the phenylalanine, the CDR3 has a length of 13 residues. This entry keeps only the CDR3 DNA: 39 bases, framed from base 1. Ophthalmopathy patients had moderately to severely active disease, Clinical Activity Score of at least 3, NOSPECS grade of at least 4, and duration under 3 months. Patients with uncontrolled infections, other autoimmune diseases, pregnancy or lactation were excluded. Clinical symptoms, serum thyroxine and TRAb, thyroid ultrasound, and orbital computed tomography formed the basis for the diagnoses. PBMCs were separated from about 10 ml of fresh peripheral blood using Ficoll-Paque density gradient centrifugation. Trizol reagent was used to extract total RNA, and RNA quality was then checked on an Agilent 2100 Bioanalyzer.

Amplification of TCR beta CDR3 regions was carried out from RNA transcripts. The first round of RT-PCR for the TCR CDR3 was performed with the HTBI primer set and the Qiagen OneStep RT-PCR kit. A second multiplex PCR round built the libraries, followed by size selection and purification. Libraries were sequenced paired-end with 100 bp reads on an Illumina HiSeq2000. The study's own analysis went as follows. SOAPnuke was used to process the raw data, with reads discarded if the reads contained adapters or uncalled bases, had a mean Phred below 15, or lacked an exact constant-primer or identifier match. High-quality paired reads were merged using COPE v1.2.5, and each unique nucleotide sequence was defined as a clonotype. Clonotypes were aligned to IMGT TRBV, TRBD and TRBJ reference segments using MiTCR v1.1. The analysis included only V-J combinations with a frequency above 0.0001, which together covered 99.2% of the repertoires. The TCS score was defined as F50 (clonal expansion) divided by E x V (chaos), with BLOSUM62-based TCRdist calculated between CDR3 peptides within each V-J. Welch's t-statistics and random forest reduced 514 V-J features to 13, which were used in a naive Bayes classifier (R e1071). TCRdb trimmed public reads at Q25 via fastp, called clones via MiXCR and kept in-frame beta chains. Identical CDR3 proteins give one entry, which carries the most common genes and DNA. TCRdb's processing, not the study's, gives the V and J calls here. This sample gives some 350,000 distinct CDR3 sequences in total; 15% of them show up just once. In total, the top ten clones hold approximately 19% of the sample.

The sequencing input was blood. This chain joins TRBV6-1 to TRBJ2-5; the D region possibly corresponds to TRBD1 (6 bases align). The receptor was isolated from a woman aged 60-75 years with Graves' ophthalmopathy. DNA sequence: TGTGCCAGCAGTGAAGTCAGGGGAGAGACCCAGTACTTC. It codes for CASSEVRGETQYF.